This T cell receptor (beta chain) was documented in a study of blood T cell repertoires in COVID-19. Sequenced by immunoSEQ multiplex PCR; TCRdb stores in-frame clones only, minus some. The sample has 200,000 to 300,000 clones, roughly nine tenths seen once. The CDR3 sequence is 14 residues long. Germline V gives CDR1 SGHTA, CDR2 FQGNSA. Trimming took off 2 bases at V and 4 bases at J, with 9 bases between the two ends. Sequenced input: peripheral blood. The clonotype originates from a man aged 55-75 years with acute or convalescent COVID-19. The chain employs TRBV7-2 and TRBJ1-5; perhaps TRBD1 as D (5 bases). CDR3 loop: CASSLKQVNQPQHF. CDR3 DNA: TGTGCCAGCAGCTTAAAACAGGTGAATCAGCCCCAGCATTTT.